This TCR beta chain was recovered during a study of blood T cell repertoires in COVID-19. Across the study: Acute and convalescent COVID-19 samples came from the United States, Italy and Spain. Sources were T cells, B-cell-depleted T cells, or PBMCs; the material itself was cDNA or gDNA.

V lost 2 bases, J lost 5 bases, and 11 bases lay in between. This CDR3 is built from 14 residues. Germline V gives CDR1 KGHDR, CDR2 SFDVKD. In the original processing: Amplification with reference gene primers provided the estimates of nucleated cell counts. TCRdb's table, derived via immunoSEQ multiplex PCR, lists solely in-frame clones and lacks some. V, J and clone size are those of that table, while D and trimming were read from the DNA. The sample contains some 240,000 clones, more than 65% of which appear only once. This TCR came from a man aged 45-60 years with active or convalescent COVID-19. The rearrangement links TRBV24-1 to TRBJ1-1; D is possibly TRBD1 (5 bases). Source material: peripheral blood. The CDR3 bases are TGTGCCACCAGTGATTCGCGGGGGGGAACTGAAGCTTTCTTT. It is translated as CATSDSRGGTEAFF.